This is a list of T cell receptor beta chains from one sample in a study of OX40 agonist ivuxolimab in advanced cancers. Profiling relied on immunoSEQ multiplex PCR, and the TCRdb table lists in-frame clones only, not all of them. This table holds about 90,000 clones, approximately 91% found once. The sample was CD4+ or CD8+ T cells sorted from blood, taken in a trial of the OX40 agonist ivuxolimab. All receptors derive from an adult with an advanced solid tumor such as melanoma, head and neck, liver or kidney cancer. The CDR3 runs from the conserved cysteine through the conserved F or W. A D gene is named only where the DNA matches it firmly. Clone size, where shown, is once, few, many, or a class for clones that have expanded.

d_call | clone_size | j_call | v_call | cdr3_nt | cdr3_aa
- | - | TRBJ2-1 | TRBV7-2 | TGTGCCAGCAGCCGGGCGGGGGCCAGCTCCTACAATGAGCAGTTCTTC | CASSRAGASSYNEQFF
- | few | TRBJ1-2 | TRBV28 | TGTGCCAGCAGTTTAACAGGGAACTATGGCTACACCTTC | CASSLTGNYGYTF
- | - | TRBJ2-3 | TRBV25-1 | TGTGCCAGCAGTGAAAGGGGGAGGGGAAGGGATACGCAGTATTTT | CASSERGRGRDTQYF
- | - | TRBJ2-2 | TRBV6-5 | TGTGCCAGCAGGCGAGAGACCGGGGAGCTGTTTTTT | CASRRETGELFF
TRBD2 | - | TRBJ2-3 | TRBV7-9 | TGTGCCAGCAGCGCTCCGGGACTAGCGGGAGGAACAGATACGCAGTATTTT | CASSAPGLAGGTDTQYF
- | few | TRBJ1-5 | TRBV7-2 | TGTGCCAGCAGCTTTCAGCAAGATCAGCCCCAGCATTTT | CASSFQQDQPQHF
- | - | TRBJ2-3 | TRBV9 | TGTGCCAGCAGCGCCACTCCGACTAGCACAGATACGCAGTATTTT | CASSATPTSTDTQYF
- | - | TRBJ1-3 | TRBV19 | TGTGCCAGTAGTATATCGGCAGGGATGGCTGGAAACACCATATATTTT | CASSISAGMAGNTIYF
- | - | TRBJ1-3 | TRBV15 | TGTGCCACCAGCAGAGAGCGACAGGTCGGAAACACCATATATTTT | CATSRERQVGNTIYF
- | once | TRBJ2-3 | TRBV6-1 | TGTGCCAGCAGTGATTTGCAGGGATGGGGAGATACGCAGTATTTT | CASSDLQGWGDTQYF
- | - | TRBJ2-3 | TRBV7-2 | TGTGCCAGCAGCTTAGTAGGTAATACGCAGTATTTT | CASSLVGNTQYF
- | - | TRBJ2-7 | TRBV5-3 | TGTGCCAGAAGCGTGGGGAGCGACGAGCAGTACTTC | CARSVGSDEQYF
- | - | TRBJ2-5 | TRBV14 | TGTGCCAGCAGCCAAGGTCGCGGGTGGCAAGAGACCCAGTACTTC | CASSQGRGWQETQYF
- | - | TRBJ2-1 | TRBV15 | TGTGCCACCAGCAGAGACCCGGGCGGGACCTCCTACAATGAGCAGTTCTTC | CATSRDPGGTSYNEQFF
TRBD2 | - | TRBJ2-5 | TRBV12-5 | TGTGCTAGTGGTTTGGGTCTGGCTAGCGGCCAAGAGACCCAGTACTTC | CASGLGLASGQETQYF
- | few | TRBJ1-2 | TRBV5-1 | TGCGCCAGCAGCTTGGCGCCAGGGCCCAACTATGGCTACACCTTC | CASSLAPGPNYGYTF
TRBD1 | few | TRBJ1-5 | TRBV28 | TGTGCCAGCAGTCCCCCGACAGGGACGGGCAATCAGCCCCAGCATTTT | CASSPPTGTGNQPQHF
- | - | TRBJ2-7 | TRBV18 | TGTGCCAGCTCATCCCCGGGACCTTCCTACGAGCAGTACTTC | CASSSPGPSYEQYF
- | - | TRBJ1-2 | TRBV5-1 | TGCGCCAGCAGCTTAACAAACAACTATGGCTACACCTTC | CASSLTNNYGYTF
TRBD2 | - | TRBJ2-3 | TRBV5-1 | TGCGCCAGCAGCGGAGGACTAGCGGGAGAGGGTGGCGTGTATTTT | CASSGGLAGEGGVYF
- | - | TRBJ1-1 | TRBV10-3 | TGTGCCATCAGTGAGAGGGAGAACACTGAAGCTTTCTTT | CAISERENTEAFF
- | - | TRBJ2-1 | TRBV7-2 | TGTGCCAGCAGCCCTAACCTGGGGAATGAGCAGTTCTTC | CASSPNLGNEQFF
- | - | TRBJ1-2 | TRBV11-2 | TGTGCCAGCAGCTTAAACGAGATCAGTAAGCGGACCTTC | CASSLNEISKRTF
- | - | TRBJ1-5 | TRBV10-3 | TGTGCCATCAGTGAGGAGGCCTTGGGCAATCAGCCCCAGCATTTT | CAISEEALGNQPQHF
- | - | TRBJ2-5 | TRBV10-3 | TGTGCCATCAGTGAGTCTGGAGCGTACCAAGAGACCCAGTACTTC | CAISESGAYQETQYF
TRBD2 | - | TRBJ2-2 | TRBV6-6 | TGTGCCAGCAGTTACGGTAGCGGGAGGGACGCCGGGGAGCTGTTTTTT | CASSYGSGRDAGELFF
TRBD2 | - | TRBJ2-1 | TRBV7-2 | TGTGCCAGCAGCTTAGCCGGGACTAGCGGATACAATGAGCAGTTCTTC | CASSLAGTSGYNEQFF
- | - | TRBJ2-5 | TRBV29-1 | TGCAGCGTTGAGGGTACAGGCGGGGAGACCCAGTACTTC | CSVEGTGGETQYF
TRBD2 | - | TRBJ2-3 | TRBV7-3 | TGTGCCAGCAGCTTAAGTGAGGGTGTAGCGGGAACTGATACGCAGTATTTT | CASSLSEGVAGTDTQYF
TRBD2 | - | TRBJ2-1 | TRBV11-3 | TGTGCCAGCAGCCCCGACGGGGGGGTGGGGTACAATGAGCAGTTCTTC | CASSPDGGVGYNEQFF
- | - | TRBJ2-7 | TRBV20-1 | TGCAGTGCTAGAAATGCACGGGGTTTGTACTTC | CSARNARGLYF
- | - | TRBJ2-3 | TRBV6-6 | TGTGCCAGCAATCGGGATACGCAGTATTTT | CASNRDTQYF
TRBD2 | - | TRBJ2-3 | TRBV6-6 | TGTGCCAGCCTAGCGGGTGGGTTCACAGATACGCAGTATTTT | CASLAGGFTDTQYF
- | - | TRBJ2-7 | TRBV5-1 | TGCGCCAGCAGCTTGGATGGGATCAGCGGAGGAACGTTCTACGAGCAGTACTTC | CASSLDGISGGTFYEQYF
- | few | TRBJ2-1 | TRBV7-9 | TGTGCCAGCAGCTTAGCGTGGCGGGCCGAGCAGTTCTTC | CASSLAWRAEQFF
TRBD1 | - | TRBJ1-1 | TRBV5-1 | TGCGCCAGCAGCTTGGTGGCAGGGGGGTCGAACACTGAAGCTTTCTTT | CASSLVAGGSNTEAFF
- | - | TRBJ2-7 | TRBV7-2 | TGTGCCAGCAGTTCGACTAGAGCCGGCGAGCAGTACTTC | CASSSTRAGEQYF
TRBD1 | - | TRBJ1-2 | TRBV10-3 | TGTGCCATCAGTGACCTCCGACAGGGCGGCTATGGCTACACCTTC | CAISDLRQGGYGYTF
TRBD1 | - | TRBJ1-4 | TRBV6-6 | TGTGCCAGCAAAGGGGGCGGCCTGTTGGAAAAACTGTTTTTT | CASKGGGLLEKLFF
TRBD2 | - | TRBJ2-3 | TRBV6-1 | TGTGCCAGCAGTGAGCTAGCGGGGCTCACAGATACGCAGTATTTT | CASSELAGLTDTQYF
- | - | TRBJ2-6 | TRBV7-2 | TGTGCCAGCAGCTCTGACAGCTCTGGGGCCAACGTCCTGACTTTC | CASSSDSSGANVLTF
TRBD1 | once | TRBJ2-7 | TRBV6-1 | TGTGCCAGCCGAGTGTTGTTGCAGGGGGCCTACGAGCAGTACTTC | CASRVLLQGAYEQYF
- | few | TRBJ1-4 | TRBV6-6 | TGTGCCACCCTCCGGTCGGCAACTAATGAAAAACTGTTTTTT | CATLRSATNEKLFF
TRBD2 | - | TRBJ2-7 | TRBV28 | TGTGCCACCATGGCGGACCAGCGGGAGGGAAAGTGGTACGAGCAGTACTTC | CATMADQREGKWYEQYF
TRBD2 | - | TRBJ2-1 | TRBV5-1 | TGCGCCAGCAGGCCAACCCCGACTAGCAGAATCTACAATGAGCAGTTCTTC | CASRPTPTSRIYNEQFF
TRBD2 | - | TRBJ2-2 | TRBV5-4 | TGTGCCAGCAGCTTGGTTGCGGGAGGGAACACCGGGGAGCTGTTTTTT | CASSLVAGGNTGELFF